This T cell receptor beta chain was captured in a study of blood T cell repertoires in COVID-19. On the study more broadly: PBMCs, B-cell-depleted T cells, or T cells provided the cDNA or gDNA that made up the material.

This CDR3 contains 13 residues. V dropped 4 bases and J dropped 3 bases, with 9 bases sitting between them. Assay used: immunoSEQ multiplex PCR; TCRdb lists only in-frame clones, some missing. The sample lists about 180,000 clones; about 85% were seen once. The V and J genes are TRBV12-3 or TRBV12-4 and TRBJ2-5; no clear D gene. This clonotype was sampled from a man between 40 and 49 years old who had recovered from COVID-19. Sample: PBMCs or T cells enriched from blood (not recorded which). CDR3 loop: CASSYRVEETQYF. For the CDR3, the DNA is TGTGCCAGCAGTTACCGGGTGGAAGAGACCCAGTACTTC.